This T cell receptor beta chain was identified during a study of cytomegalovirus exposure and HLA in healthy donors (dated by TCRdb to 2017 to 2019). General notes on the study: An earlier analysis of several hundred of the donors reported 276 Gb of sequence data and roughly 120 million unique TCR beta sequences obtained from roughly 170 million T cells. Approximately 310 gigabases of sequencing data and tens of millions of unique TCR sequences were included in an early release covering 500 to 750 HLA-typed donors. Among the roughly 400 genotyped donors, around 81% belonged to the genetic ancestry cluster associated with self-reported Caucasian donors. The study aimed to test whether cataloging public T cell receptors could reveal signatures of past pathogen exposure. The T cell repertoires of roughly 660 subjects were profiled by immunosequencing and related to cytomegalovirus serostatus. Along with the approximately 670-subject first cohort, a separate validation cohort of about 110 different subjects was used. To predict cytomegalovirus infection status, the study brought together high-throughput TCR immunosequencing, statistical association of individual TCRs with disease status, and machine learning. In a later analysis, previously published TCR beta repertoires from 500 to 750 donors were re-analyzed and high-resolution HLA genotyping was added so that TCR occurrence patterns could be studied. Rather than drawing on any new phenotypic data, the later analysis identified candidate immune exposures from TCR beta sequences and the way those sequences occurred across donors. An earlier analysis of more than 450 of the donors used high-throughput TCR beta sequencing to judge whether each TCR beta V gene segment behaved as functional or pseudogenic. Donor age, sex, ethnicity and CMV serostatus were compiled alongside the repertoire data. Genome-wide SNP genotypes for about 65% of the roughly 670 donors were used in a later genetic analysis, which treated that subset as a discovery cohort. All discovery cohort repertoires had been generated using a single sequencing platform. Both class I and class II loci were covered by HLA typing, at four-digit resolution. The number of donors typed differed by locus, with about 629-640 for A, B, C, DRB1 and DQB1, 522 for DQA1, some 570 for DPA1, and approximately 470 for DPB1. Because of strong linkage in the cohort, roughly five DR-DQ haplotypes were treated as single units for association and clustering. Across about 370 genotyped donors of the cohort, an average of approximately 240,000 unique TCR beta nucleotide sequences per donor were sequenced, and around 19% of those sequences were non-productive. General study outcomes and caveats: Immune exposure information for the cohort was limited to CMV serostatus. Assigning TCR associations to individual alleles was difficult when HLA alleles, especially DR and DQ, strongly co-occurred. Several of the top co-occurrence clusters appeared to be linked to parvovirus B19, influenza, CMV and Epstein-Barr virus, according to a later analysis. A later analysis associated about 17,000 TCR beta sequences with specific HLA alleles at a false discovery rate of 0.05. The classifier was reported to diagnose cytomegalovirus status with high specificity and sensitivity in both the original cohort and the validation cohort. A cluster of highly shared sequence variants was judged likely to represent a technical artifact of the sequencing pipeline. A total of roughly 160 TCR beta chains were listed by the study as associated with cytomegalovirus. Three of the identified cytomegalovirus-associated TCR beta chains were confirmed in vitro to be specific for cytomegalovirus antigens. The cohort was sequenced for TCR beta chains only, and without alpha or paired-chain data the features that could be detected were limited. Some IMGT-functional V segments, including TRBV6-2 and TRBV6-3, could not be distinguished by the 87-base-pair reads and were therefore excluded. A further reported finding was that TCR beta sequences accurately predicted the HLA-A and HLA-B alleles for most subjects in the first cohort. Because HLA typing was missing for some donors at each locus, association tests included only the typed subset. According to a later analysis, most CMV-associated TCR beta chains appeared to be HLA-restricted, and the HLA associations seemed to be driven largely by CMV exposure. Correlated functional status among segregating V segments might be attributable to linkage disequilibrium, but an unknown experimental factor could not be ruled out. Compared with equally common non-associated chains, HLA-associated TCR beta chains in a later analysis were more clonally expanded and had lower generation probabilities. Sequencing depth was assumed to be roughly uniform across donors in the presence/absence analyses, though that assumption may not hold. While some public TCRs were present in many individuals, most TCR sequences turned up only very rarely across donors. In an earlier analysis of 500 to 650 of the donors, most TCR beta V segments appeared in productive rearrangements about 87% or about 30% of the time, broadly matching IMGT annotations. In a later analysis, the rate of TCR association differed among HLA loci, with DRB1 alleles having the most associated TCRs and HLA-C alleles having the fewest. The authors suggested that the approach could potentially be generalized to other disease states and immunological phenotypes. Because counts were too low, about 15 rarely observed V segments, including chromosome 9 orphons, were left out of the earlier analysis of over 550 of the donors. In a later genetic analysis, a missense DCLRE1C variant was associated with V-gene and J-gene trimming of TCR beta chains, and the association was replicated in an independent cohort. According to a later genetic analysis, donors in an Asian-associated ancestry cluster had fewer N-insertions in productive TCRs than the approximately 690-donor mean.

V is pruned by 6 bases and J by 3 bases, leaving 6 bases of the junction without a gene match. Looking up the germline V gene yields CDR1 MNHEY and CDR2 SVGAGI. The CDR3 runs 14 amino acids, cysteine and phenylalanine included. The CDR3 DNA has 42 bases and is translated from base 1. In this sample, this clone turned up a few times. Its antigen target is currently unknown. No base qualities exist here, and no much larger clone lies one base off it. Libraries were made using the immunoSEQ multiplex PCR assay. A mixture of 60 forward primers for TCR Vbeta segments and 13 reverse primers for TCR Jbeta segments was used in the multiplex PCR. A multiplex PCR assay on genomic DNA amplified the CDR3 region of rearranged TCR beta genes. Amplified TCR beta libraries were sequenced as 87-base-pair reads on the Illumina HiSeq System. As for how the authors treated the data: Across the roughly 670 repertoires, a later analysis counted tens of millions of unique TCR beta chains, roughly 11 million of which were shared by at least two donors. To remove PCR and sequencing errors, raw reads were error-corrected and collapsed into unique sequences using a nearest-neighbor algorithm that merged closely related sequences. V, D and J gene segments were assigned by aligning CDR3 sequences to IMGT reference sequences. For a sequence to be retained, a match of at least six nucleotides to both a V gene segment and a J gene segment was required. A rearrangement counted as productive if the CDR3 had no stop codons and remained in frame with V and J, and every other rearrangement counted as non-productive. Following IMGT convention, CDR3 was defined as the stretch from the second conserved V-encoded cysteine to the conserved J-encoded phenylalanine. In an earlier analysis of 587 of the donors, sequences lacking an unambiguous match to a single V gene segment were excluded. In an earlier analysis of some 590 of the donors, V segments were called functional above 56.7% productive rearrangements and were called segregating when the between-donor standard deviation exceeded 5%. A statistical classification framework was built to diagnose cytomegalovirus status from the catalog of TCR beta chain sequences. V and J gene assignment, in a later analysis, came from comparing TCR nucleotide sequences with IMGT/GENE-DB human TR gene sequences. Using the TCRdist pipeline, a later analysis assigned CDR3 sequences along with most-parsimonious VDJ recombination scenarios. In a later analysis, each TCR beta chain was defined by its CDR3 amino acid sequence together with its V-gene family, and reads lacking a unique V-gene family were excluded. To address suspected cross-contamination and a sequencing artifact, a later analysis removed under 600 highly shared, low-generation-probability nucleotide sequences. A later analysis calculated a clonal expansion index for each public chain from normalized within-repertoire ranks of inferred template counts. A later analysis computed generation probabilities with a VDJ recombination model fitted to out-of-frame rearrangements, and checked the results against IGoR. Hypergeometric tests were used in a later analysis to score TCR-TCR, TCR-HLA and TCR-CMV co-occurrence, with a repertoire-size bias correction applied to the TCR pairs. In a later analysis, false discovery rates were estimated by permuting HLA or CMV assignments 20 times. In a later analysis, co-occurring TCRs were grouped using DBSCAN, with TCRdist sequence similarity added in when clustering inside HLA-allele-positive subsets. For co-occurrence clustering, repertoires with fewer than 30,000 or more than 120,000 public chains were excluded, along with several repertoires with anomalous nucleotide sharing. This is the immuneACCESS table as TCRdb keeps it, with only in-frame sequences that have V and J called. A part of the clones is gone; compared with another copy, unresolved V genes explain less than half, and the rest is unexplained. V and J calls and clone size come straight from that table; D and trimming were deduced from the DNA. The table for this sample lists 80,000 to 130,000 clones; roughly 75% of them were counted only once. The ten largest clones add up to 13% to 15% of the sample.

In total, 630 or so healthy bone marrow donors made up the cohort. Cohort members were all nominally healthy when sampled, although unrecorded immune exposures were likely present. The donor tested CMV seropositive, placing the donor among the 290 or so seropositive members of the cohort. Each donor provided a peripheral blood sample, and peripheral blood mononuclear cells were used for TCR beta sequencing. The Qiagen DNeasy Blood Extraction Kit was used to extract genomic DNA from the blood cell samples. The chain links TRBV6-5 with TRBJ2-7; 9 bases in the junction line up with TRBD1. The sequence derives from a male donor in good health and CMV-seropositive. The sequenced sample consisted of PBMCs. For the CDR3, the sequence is CASSPGQGLYEQYF. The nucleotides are TGTGCCAGCAGCCCGGGACAGGGACTCTACGAGCAGTACTTC.